These T cell receptor beta chains were read from a single sample in a study of blood T cell repertoires in COVID-19. TCRdb keeps only in-frame clones here, not all; method: immunoSEQ multiplex PCR. The top ten hold less than 3.5% of the sample, which has approximately 160,000 clones, approximately 80% seen once. Sequencing was performed on peripheral blood. Source of these receptors: a woman aged 55-70 years with acute or convalescent COVID-19. Both conserved end residues are part of each CDR3. The D gene is left open where the match is weak. Only part of the rows carry a size: once, few, many, or a class if the clone is expanded.

TRBV6-2/TRBV6-3	TRBJ2-3	-	-	TGTGCCAGCAGTCTCTTGGGGGGTCACACAGATACGCAGTATTTT	CASSLLGGHTDTQYF
TRBV24-1	TRBJ2-3	-	TRBD2	TGTGCCACCAGTGGAAGCGGGGACGCAGATACGCAGTATTTT	CATSGSGDADTQYF
TRBV7-2	TRBJ1-3	few	-	TGTGCCAGCAGCACTCGGAGGAACTCTGGAAACACCATATATTTT	CASSTRRNSGNTIYF
TRBV4-1	TRBJ2-7	-	TRBD1	TGCGCCAGCAGCCAAGCAAGGGGGCCCTACGAGCAGTACTTC	CASSQARGPYEQYF
TRBV6-6	TRBJ1-2	-	-	TGTGCCCACGGGTCGAATAACCTTTTAGGCTACACCTTC	CAHGSNNLLGYTF
TRBV28	TRBJ1-6	-	-	TGTGCCAGCAGACCTGGGGCAGGGCGCGACTCACCCCTCCACTTT	CASRPGAGRDSPLHF
TRBV5-1	TRBJ2-2	-	TRBD2	TGCGCCAGCAGCTTAGCGGGGGGCAACACCGGGGAGCTGTTTTTT	CASSLAGGNTGELFF
TRBV19	TRBJ1-1	-	TRBD1	TGTGCCAGTAGTAATCCGGGACAGGTAGATGAAGCTTTCTTT	CASSNPGQVDEAFF
TRBV6-5	TRBJ1-5	-	-	TGTGCCAGCAGCTTTCAGGGGCTCCAGCCCCAGCATTTT	CASSFQGLQPQHF
TRBV6-1	TRBJ1-1	-	TRBD1	TGTGCCAGCAGTGAATGGGCAGGGGGCGGAGGGAACACTGAAGCTTTCTTT	CASSEWAGGGGNTEAFF
TRBV29-1	TRBJ1-1	-	-	TGCAGCGTTGACACCTTGGGGGGGGTGAACACTGAAGCTTTCTTT	CSVDTLGGVNTEAFF
TRBV5-1	TRBJ2-3	-	-	TGCGCCAGCAGCTTGGTCCCAGGGGGGAACACAGATACGCAGTATTTT	CASSLVPGGNTDTQYF
TRBV2	TRBJ1-2	-	TRBD1	TGTGCCAGCAGTCCCGAGGGACAGGGACCCTATGGCTACACCTTC	CASSPEGQGPYGYTF
TRBV19	TRBJ1-4	-	-	TGTGCCAGTAGTCCCCCGGGGGGGCCTAATGAAAAACTGTTTTTT	CASSPPGGPNEKLFF
TRBV11-3	TRBJ2-3	-	-	TGTGCCAGCAGCTTAGGTAGGGGGGGCCACACAGATACGCAGTATTTT	CASSLGRGGHTDTQYF
TRBV19	TRBJ2-7	-	TRBD1	TGTGCCAGTAGTATTGGACAGGGGGCTCAGGTCGAGCAGTACTTC	CASSIGQGAQVEQYF
TRBV5-1	TRBJ1-1	few	TRBD1	TGCGCCAGCAGGAACGATGCGGACAGGGTGAACACTGAAGCTTTCTTT	CASRNDADRVNTEAFF
TRBV7-9	TRBJ1-5	few	-	TGTGCCAGCAGCCCCGGACATGGCAATCAGCCCCAGCATTTT	CASSPGHGNQPQHF
TRBV19	TRBJ1-2	-	-	TGTGCCAGTAGTCCCCAGGGGTACTATGGCTACACCTTC	CASSPQGYYGYTF
TRBV9	TRBJ1-2	few	-	TGTGCCAGCAGCGTAGGCGGCACTTATGGCTACACCTTC	CASSVGGTYGYTF
TRBV6-4	TRBJ1-6	-	-	TGTGCCAGCAGGCAGGGCGGTAATTCACCCCTCCACTTT	CASRQGGNSPLHF
TRBV7-6	TRBJ2-1	-	TRBD2	TGTGCCAGCAGCTTAGCCCAACTAGCGGGGGGGCCAAATGAGCAGTTCTTC	CASSLAQLAGGPNEQFF
TRBV15	TRBJ2-5	-	-	TGTGCCACCAGCAGAGAAACGGACCAAGAGACCCAGTACTTC	CATSRETDQETQYF
TRBV24-1	TRBJ2-5	-	TRBD2	TGTGCCACCAGTGATCCCGGACTAGCGGGGGGCCAAGAGACCCAGTACTTC	CATSDPGLAGGQETQYF
TRBV9	TRBJ2-7	-	TRBD1	TGTGCCAGCAGCGTAGGGGACAGGGCGACCTACGAGCAGTACTTC	CASSVGDRATYEQYF
TRBV6-4	TRBJ2-3	few	TRBD2	TGTGCCAGCAGTGACTCGGGGACTAGCGGGGGGCTTCGGTATTTT	CASSDSGTSGGLRYF
TRBV7-9	TRBJ2-5	-	TRBD2	TGTGCCAGCAGCGTCTCGCGGGGGGCCCCTAATCTCCAAGAGACCCAGTACTTC	CASSVSRGAPNLQETQYF
TRBV10-3	TRBJ1-2	few	-	TGTGCCATCAGTGAGGAGGGGGGGGCGAGCCCCTATGGCTACACCTTC	CAISEEGGASPYGYTF
TRBV11-2	TRBJ1-4	-	TRBD1	TGTGCCAGCAGCCGTGGACAGGGCAGGAAAAGGACTAATGAAAAACTGTTTTTT	CASSRGQGRKRTNEKLFF
TRBV6-2/TRBV6-3	TRBJ1-5	-	-	TGTGCCAGCAGTTATGGACCGGGGGGGAGCAATCAGCCCCAGCATTTT	CASSYGPGGSNQPQHF
TRBV18	TRBJ2-7	-	TRBD2	TGTGCCAGCTCACCAACTAGCGGGGGGCAATACGAGCAGTACTTC	CASSPTSGGQYEQYF
TRBV5-4	TRBJ1-1	-	-	TGTGCCAGCAGCGACGCGCGGGGGAACACTGAAGCTTTCTTT	CASSDARGNTEAFF
TRBV24-1	TRBJ2-3	-	TRBD1	TGTGCCACCAGTGCCAGGACAGGGGGGACAGATACGCAGTATTTT	CATSARTGGTDTQYF
TRBV6-2/TRBV6-3	TRBJ1-1	-	TRBD1	TGTGCCAGCAGTTACAGGACAGGGGGACCCCACACTGAAGCTTTCTTT	CASSYRTGGPHTEAFF
TRBV19	TRBJ1-5	-	TRBD1	TGTGCCAGTAGTATTAACGACAGGGGGAGAAATCAGCCCCAGCATTTT	CASSINDRGRNQPQHF
TRBV6-6	TRBJ1-5	-	TRBD1	TGTGCCAGCAGTCGACAGGGGTCTGTCGTGGGCAATCAGCCCCAGCATTTT	CASSRQGSVVGNQPQHF
TRBV5-1	TRBJ1-4	-	-	TGCGCCAGCAGCTTGGGGCCCGATCCTAATGAAAAACTGTTTTTT	CASSLGPDPNEKLFF
TRBV28	TRBJ1-5	-	-	TGTGCCAGCAGTTTCGGTGGTAGCAATCAGCCCCAGCATTTT	CASSFGGSNQPQHF
TRBV18	TRBJ2-2	-	-	TGTGCCAGCTCATCACGACAGAGCGACACCGGGGAGCTGTTTTTT	CASSSRQSDTGELFF
TRBV4-1	TRBJ2-7	once	-	TGCGCCAGCAGCCAAGGATACGGTGAGCAGTACTTC	CASSQGYGEQYF
TRBV3-1/TRBV3-2	TRBJ2-2	-	TRBD2	TGTGCCAGCAGCCTTGGACTAGCGGGGGGGTTGAGTGACACCGGGGAGCTGTTTTTT	CASSLGLAGGLSDTGELFF
TRBV4-1	TRBJ2-3	-	TRBD2	TGCGCCAGCAGCCAGCCCTCAGCGGGGGGGGTAGATACGCAGTATTTT	CASSQPSAGGVDTQYF
TRBV3-1/TRBV3-2	TRBJ2-7	-	TRBD1	TGTGCCAGCAGCCAAGAAACCGGGACAGGGGTTTTGTACGAGCAGTACTTC	CASSQETGTGVLYEQYF
TRBV7-9	TRBJ2-7	-	TRBD1	TGTGCCAGCAGCTTAGTGGGACAGGGGTCCTACGAGCAGTACTTC	CASSLVGQGSYEQYF
TRBV3-1/TRBV3-2	TRBJ1-5	-	-	TGTGCCAGCAGCCGACTTAATCAGCCCCAGCATTTT	CASSRLNQPQHF
TRBV7-2	TRBJ1-6	few	TRBD1	TGTGCCAGCAGCTTCCCGGGACAGGCGCTTCCCCTCCACTTT	CASSFPGQALPLHF
TRBV7-2	TRBJ1-4	-	TRBD1	TGTGCCAGCAGCTTAGGGGGACAGGGGGAAAAACTGTTTTTT	CASSLGGQGEKLFF
TRBV11-3	TRBJ2-2	-	TRBD1	TGTGCCAGCAGCTTAGACGGACAGGGGGCGTTGGGGCTCCCTGGGGAGCTGTTTTTT	CASSLDGQGALGLPGELFF
TRBV6-5	TRBJ1-2	-	-	TGTGCCACATGGGACAATCGCCCTGTTGGCTACACCTTC	CATWDNRPVGYTF
TRBV29-1	TRBJ2-4	-	TRBD1	TGCAGCGTTGCGGGCGGGACAGGGCTTTACATTCAGTACTTC	CSVAGGTGLYIQYF
TRBV2	TRBJ1-1	-	-	TGTGCCAGCAGTGAATTGGCCACAGCACTGAACACTGAAGCTTTCTTT	CASSELATALNTEAFF
TRBV4-3	TRBJ1-1	-	-	TGCGCCAGCAGCCAAGGAAGGGGAAGGGATGAAGCTTTCTTT	CASSQGRGRDEAFF
TRBV28	TRBJ2-3	-	TRBD2	TGTGCCAGCAGTTATAGCGGGGGGGCCGGCACAGATACGCAGTATTTT	CASSYSGGAGTDTQYF
TRBV5-6	TRBJ1-4	-	-	TGTGCCAGCAGCTTGGGGGGCGGAAGAACTAATGAAAAACTGTTTTTT	CASSLGGGRTNEKLFF
TRBV11-2	TRBJ2-1	-	-	TGTGCCAGCAGCTTAAACCCGCGGGGGCTCTACAATGAGCAGTTCTTC	CASSLNPRGLYNEQFF